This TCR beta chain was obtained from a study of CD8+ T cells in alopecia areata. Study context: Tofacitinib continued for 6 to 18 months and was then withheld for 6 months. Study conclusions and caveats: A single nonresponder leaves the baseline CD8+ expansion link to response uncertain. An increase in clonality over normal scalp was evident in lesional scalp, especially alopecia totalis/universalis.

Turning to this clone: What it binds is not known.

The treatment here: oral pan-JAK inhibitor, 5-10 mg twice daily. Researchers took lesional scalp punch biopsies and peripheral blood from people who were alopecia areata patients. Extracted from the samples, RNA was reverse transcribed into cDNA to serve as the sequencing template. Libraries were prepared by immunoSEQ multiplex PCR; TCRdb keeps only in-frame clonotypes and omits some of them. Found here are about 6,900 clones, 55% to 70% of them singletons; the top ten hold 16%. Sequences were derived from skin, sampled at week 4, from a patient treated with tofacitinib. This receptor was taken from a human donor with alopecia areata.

The CDR3 loop is CASSQAGSYEQYF. CDR3 coding DNA: TGCGCCAGCAGCCAAGCCGGGAGCTACGAGCAGTACTTC. This chain joins TRBV4-1 and TRBJ2-7; possibly TRBD2 for D (6 bases). This CDR3 comprises 13 residues. V was pared by 1 base and J by 3 bases, with 7 bases between. Per the germline V gene, CDR1 is MGHRA and CDR2 is YSYEKL.